The sequence of this T cell receptor beta chain was determined in a study of cytomegalovirus exposure and HLA in healthy donors. To note about this clone: Its matching antigen is unknown.

Trimming removed 5 bases from V and 9 bases from J; junction bases left unmatched: 7. The CDR3 consists of 14 residues. Germline V gene sequence: CDR1 PRHDT, CDR2 FYEKMQ (reference sequence). This table comes from immunoSEQ multiplex PCR, and its TCRdb copy is limited to in-frame clones, with some not included. The sample holds around 60,000 clones, roughly 94% seen once. Study-wide results and limits: Subsequent analysis showed first-cohort TCR clusters tending to co-occur in some 120 validation repertoires.

The gene calls are TRBV13 and TRBJ1-6, with 7 nucleotides matching TRBD1. This TCR was sampled from a woman between 18 and 29 years old in good health and CMV-seronegative. Sequencing was done on a sample of PBMCs. The CDR3 here is CASSHRDSASPLHF. The DNA of the CDR3 is TGTGCCAGCAGCCACCGGGACAGTGCTTCACCCCTCCACTTT.